This TCR beta chain stems from a study of identical twins. Template switching supplied a universal primer site; unique molecular identifiers were carried on the cDNA. TCRdb independently ran MiXCR on the 5' RACE reads; one entry per CDR3 protein. The table lists about 520,000 distinct CDR3 sequences, less than 25% of them singletons. This CDR3 is built from 11 residues. Trimming stripped 6 bases from V and 11 bases from J, with 11 bases between. This clonotype was observed a handful of times. The sample was also linked to a second study, of T cells expressing NK-cell markers. Turning to that study: In the group of eight sequenced donors, seven were HCMV-seropositive and one was seronegative. What restricted sorting to alpha-beta TCR T cells in several experiments was an anti-gamma-delta TCR antibody. In five or six donors, dominant CD3+CD56+NKG2C+ clonotypes ranked among the top 10 CD8+ clonotypes.

Material: CD4+ T cells sorted from blood. The genes are TRBV12-3 or TRBV12-4 and TRBJ1-5, with D perhaps matching TRBD1 (5 bases). The clonotype comes from a woman aged 18-29 years in good health. Here the CDR3 reads CASSPGGAQHF. The CDR3 nucleotides read TGTGCCAGCAGCCCCGGGGGAGCCCAGCATTTT.